This T cell receptor (beta chain) was recorded in a study of T cells in Graves' hyperthyroidism and ophthalmopathy (dated by TCRdb to about 2019). For context, the study as a whole: Peripheral blood was collected at initial diagnosis, before any treatment. To identify TCR V-J signatures that set the groups apart, the researchers used a discovery cohort of 100 patients, made up of around 42 with Graves' ophthalmopathy and 57 with stable Graves' hyperthyroidism. The approximately 98 discovery patients were randomly divided into training and test sets at a 7:3 ratio. An independent validation cohort of about 19 hyperthyroidism patients and about 15 patients who later progressed to ophthalmopathy tested prospective prediction of ophthalmopathy. The paper reports TCR Vbeta CDR3 sequencing of some 140 peripheral blood samples: some 41 ophthalmopathy, over 70 hyperthyroidism and around 17 progressor patients. Once sampling was done, hyperthyroidism patients were given methimazole at a starting dose of 30 mg daily, whereas ophthalmopathy patients were given high-dose intravenous methylprednisolone. Thyroid tissue and blood T-cell repertoires from about six Graves' hyperthyroidism patients were also compared in the study.

What the research found in general, with its limitations: Blood samples also contained most of the expanded thyroid clonotypes (frequency above 0.001), which suggests that blood repertoires may reflect thyroid immune responses. Sample size was not statistically predetermined, and investigators were not blinded to group allocation. A model built on a 13 V-J signature distinguished ophthalmopathy from stable hyperthyroidism, reaching over 85% sensitivity and about 81% specificity in cross-validation and 80%/75% in testing. In validation, the model predicted progression to ophthalmopathy with approximately 71% sensitivity and roughly 72% specificity, a median of approximately 6.5 months before onset.

Measured from the cysteine to the phenylalanine, the CDR3 is 14 residues long. Only the CDR3 region is kept as DNA, spanning 42 bases read in frame from base 1. The germline ends are 17 bases apart after V is trimmed by 4 bases and J by 7 bases. According to the germline V gene (reference sequence), CDR1 reads SEHNR and CDR2 reads FQNEAQ. In the ophthalmopathy patients, disease was moderately to severely active, with a Clinical Activity Score of 3 or more, a NOSPECS grade of 4 or more, and a duration of less than 3 months. Exclusion was applied to patients with uncontrolled infections, other autoimmune diseases, pregnancy or lactation. Clinical symptoms, serum thyroxine and TRAb, thyroid ultrasound, and orbital computed tomography formed the basis for the diagnoses. PBMCs were separated from approximately 9.9 ml of fresh peripheral blood using Ficoll-Paque density gradient centrifugation. Trizol reagent was used to extract total RNA, and RNA quality was then checked on an Agilent 2100 Bioanalyzer.

TCR beta CDR3 regions were amplified from RNA transcripts. The first round of RT-PCR for the TCR CDR3 was performed with the HTBI primer set and the Qiagen OneStep RT-PCR kit. A second multiplex PCR round built the libraries, followed by size selection and purification. The libraries were sequenced on an Illumina HiSeq2000 using paired-end 100 bp reads. The authors processed their data as follows. SOAPnuke was used to process the raw data, with reads discarded if the reads contained adapters or uncalled bases, had a mean Phred below 15, or lacked an exact constant-primer or identifier match. High-quality paired reads were merged with COPE v1.2.5, and unique nucleotide sequences were defined as clonotypes. MiTCR v1.1 was used to align clonotypes to the IMGT TRBV, TRBD and TRBJ reference segments. Only V-J combinations with frequency above 0.0001, covering 98% to 99.2% of repertoires, were analysed. A TCS score was defined as the ratio between F50 (clonal expansion) and ExV (chaos), using BLOSUM62-based TCRdist between CDR3 peptides within each V-J. Welch's t-statistics and random forest reduced around 550 V-J features to 13, which were used in a naive Bayes classifier (R e1071). Starting from the raw public reads, TCRdb applied fastp trimming at Q25, assembled clones with MiXCR and retained in-frame beta chains. Duplicate CDR3 protein sequences are folded into a single record with the most common DNA and genes. The V and J calls follow TCRdb's processing rather than the paper's. The table for this sample lists approximately 380,000 distinct CDR3 sequences; approximately 17% of them were counted only once. Of the sample, 40% to 45% is held by the ten largest clones.

With regard to this clonotype: Its antigen is currently not known. Base qualities are missing; no much larger clone stands one base away.

The chain employs TRBV7-9 and TRBJ2-7; TRBD1 is perhaps the D gene, given 5 matching bases. This TCR was recovered from a young man with Graves' ophthalmopathy. The sample taken for sequencing was blood. The CDR3 in this case is CASSSDTNYVEQYF. Read as DNA, the sequence is TGTGCCAGCAGCTCGGACACGAATTACGTGGAGCAGTACTTC.